The next 27 T cell receptor beta chains were all read from a single sample in a study of blood T cells in healthy people across ages. Together with a sample-barcoded 5' primer, a J-beta primer mix was included in a second PCR lasting roughly 7 to 11 cycles. Using its own MiXCR run on the 5' RACE reads, TCRdb lists one record per CDR3 protein. The sample has fewer than 1,000,000 distinct CDR3 sequences, 46% seen once. Sequencing was carried out using blood. The receptors were sampled from a man older than 75 in good health.

The chain couples TRBV6-1 to TRBJ2-2, with 10 nucleotides matching TRBD2. The V gene end was trimmed by 7 bases and the J gene end by 3 bases; junction bases not matched to a gene: 2. This CDR3 is built from 14 residues. Germline loops: CDR1 MNHNS, CDR2 SASEGT. The CDR3 reads CASILAGDTGELFF. The CDR3 DNA sequence: TGTGCCAGCATTCTAGCGGGGGACACCGGGGAGCTGTTTTTT.

J is TRBJ2-5 and V is TRBV29-1; TRBD2 matches at 7 bases. CDR1 is SQVTM and CDR2 is ANQGSEA in the germline V gene. The V and J ends lost 4 bases and 5 bases, in that order; junction bases with no gene match: 1. The CDR3 sequence is 11 residues long. CDR3 in amino acids: CSVVGGETQYF. The CDR3 nucleotides read TGCAGCGTTGTCGGGGGGGAGACCCAGTACTTC.

The DNA of the CDR3 is TGTGCCAGCAGCGTAGCCGTAGACAGCACAGATACGCAGTATTTT. It is translated as CASSVAVDSTDTQYF. The rearrangement uses TRBV9 and TRBJ2-3; D gene uncertain. Germline CDR1 is SGDLS and CDR2 is YYNGEE. V was shortened by 0 bases and J by 0 bases, with 8 bases between the two germline ends. The CDR3 totals 15 residues.

This clonotype was detected only a few times. The V call is TRBV15, the J call TRBJ1-5; D is ambiguous. Per germline, CDR1 LNHNV and CDR2 YYDKDF (reference sequence). This CDR3 is 13 amino acids long. The V gene lost 1 base and the J gene lost 11 bases, with 12 bases spanning the gap. The CDR3 is CATSRVPASAQHF. The CDR3 region has the DNA TGTGCCACCAGCAGAGTTCCGGCATCGGCCCAGCATTTT. Full variable domain (missing parts from reference TRBV15 and TRBJ1-5): DAMVIQNPRYQVTQFGKPVTLSCSQTLNHNVMYWYQQKSSQAPKLLFHYYDKDFNNEADTPDNFQSRRPNTSFCFLDIRSPGLGDTAMYLCATSRVPASAQHFGDGTRLSIL.

This clonotype was detected a few times. The chain carries TRBV7-2 and TRBJ2-5; 7 bases map to TRBD2. The V gene's germline CDR1 is SGHTA and CDR2 FQGNSA. This CDR3 has 15 amino acids. Trimming took 1 base from V and 5 from J; bases not matched to a gene: 7. CDR3 bases: TGTGCCAGCAGCTTAGGGGCGGGAGTCAGGGAGACCCAGTACTTC. It specifies CASSLGAGVRETQYF.

The CDR3 spells CASSLSTRGEQFF. The CDR3 nucleotides read TGTGCCAGCAGCTTATCAACTCGAGGTGAGCAGTTCTTC. V gene TRBV11-3 combines with J gene TRBJ2-1, with D unresolved. Germline-derived CDR1 and CDR2 are SGHNT and YENEEA. With 2 bases removed from V and 9 bases from J, the gap between germline ends came to 11 bases. The CDR3 is 13 residues long.

The chain couples TRBV29-1 to TRBJ2-5, with D perhaps matching TRBD2 (7 bases). Germline V CDR1 and CDR2: SQVTM, ANQGSEA. V gave up 3 bases and J gave up 4 bases, with 15 bases separating them. This CDR3 spans 14 amino acids. CDR3 sequence: CSVEAGAMVETQYF. The CDR3 region has the DNA TGCAGCGTTGAGGCGGGGGCCATGGTAGAGACCCAGTACTTC.

This clonotype was detected only a few times. The chain recombines TRBV3-1 with TRBJ2-1, with D unclear. The germline V and J ends were trimmed by 0 bases and 1 base, with 7 bases remaining between them. Germline V gene lookup returns CDR1 LGHDT and CDR2 YNNKEL (reference sequence). The CDR3 sequence is 15 residues long. This chain's CDR3 is CASSQDVGSYNEQFF. CDR3 coding DNA: TGTGCCAGCAGCCAAGATGTGGGTTCCTACAATGAGCAGTTCTTC.

The chain carries TRBV5-1 and TRBJ1-2; tentatively, D is TRBD1 (5 bases). The ends were cut back, 0 bases at V and 2 bases at J, with 11 bases in the middle. The CDR3 is made up of 15 amino acids. Per germline, CDR1 SGHRS and CDR2 YFSETQ. CDR3 DNA: TGCGCCAGCAGCTTGGTGGGACTGGCGAACTATGGCTACACCTTC. Amino acids: CASSLVGLANYGYTF.

The chain recombines TRBV12-5 with TRBJ2-1, with 9 positions matching TRBD1. The CDR3 consists of 14 residues. Germline V gene sequence: CDR1 LGHNT, CDR2 FRNRAP. The J segment lost 8 bases and the V segment lost 6 bases, leaving 8 bases of the junction unmatched. Here the CDR3 DNA reads TGTGCTAGTGGACCGGGACAGGGTTACGATGAGCAGTTCTTC. As protein: CASGPGQGYDEQFF.

The chain has TRBV28 and TRBJ1-6; no reliable D call. This CDR3 has 11 amino acids. CDR1 and CDR2 from the germline V gene are MDHEN and SYDVKM. The CDR3 region has the DNA TGTTCCATATCGGAACCTTCACCCCTCCACTTT. Translation gives CSISEPSPLHF.

This clonotype was seen a few times. The chain carries TRBV20-1 and TRBJ2-1; D perhaps matches TRBD2 (6 bases). Germline V CDR1 and CDR2: DFQATT, SNEGSKA (reference sequence). Trimming removed 0 bases from V and 4 bases from J, with 16 bases in between. This CDR3 spans 16 amino acids. The CDR3 region has the DNA TGCAGTGCTAGAGATTCATCAGCGGGTTTTTACAATGAGCAGTTCTTC. Translation gives CSARDSSAGFYNEQFF.

Many counts were recorded for this clonotype. The chain links TRBV20-1 to TRBJ2-1; D possibly uses TRBD1 or TRBD2 (5 bases each). The CDR3 extends over 15 amino acids. CDR1 and CDR2 from the germline V gene are DFQATT and SNEGSKA (reference sequence). Deletions cut 6 bases from V and 3 bases from J, with 18 bases between. CDR3 DNA: TGCAGTGCCATGTATCGACGGGGCCTCTACAATGAGCAGTTCTTC. Its translation is CSAMYRRGLYNEQFF.

In its sample, this clonotype was seen a few times. The chain uses TRBV11-3 and TRBJ2-1; no definite D call. The germline V and J ends were trimmed by 1 base and 5 bases, with 9 bases remaining between them. CDR1 SGHNT and CDR2 YENEEA come from the germline V gene. This CDR3 is 14 amino acids long. Written as DNA, the CDR3 is TGTGCCAGCAGCTTAGGTTCCTCTGACAATGAGCAGTTCTTC. This sequence encodes CASSLGSSDNEQFF. The whole variable domain, filled in from reference TRBV11-3 and TRBJ2-1, reads EAGVVQSPRYKIIEKKQPVAFWCNPISGHNTLYWYLQNLGQGPELLIRYENEEAVDDSQLPKDRFSAERLKGVDSTLKIQPAELGDSAVYLCASSLGSSDNEQFFGPGTRLTVL.

This clonotype was found once. This CDR3 reads CASSYPGEGDTEAFF. The CDR3 nucleotides read TGCGCCAGCAGCTACCCAGGGGAGGGGGACACTGAAGCTTTCTTT. This rearrangement joins TRBV5-1 to TRBJ1-1; possible D gene TRBD1, 6 bases. CDR1 SGHRS and CDR2 YFSETQ come from the germline V gene. The CDR3 extends over 15 amino acids. The V end lost 3 bases, the J end lost 3 bases, and 15 bases lay between the germline ends.

This clonotype was picked up a small number of times. The rearrangement links TRBV5-1 to TRBJ2-3; TRBD2 is a possible D gene (6 bases). The CDR3 is 14 residues long. V was shortened by 6 bases and J by 0 bases, with 11 bases between the two germline ends. Germline CDR1 and CDR2: SGHRS and YFSETQ. CDR3 in amino acids: CASMGGISTDTQYF. In nucleotides, the CDR3 is TGCGCCAGCATGGGCGGGATCAGCACAGATACGCAGTATTTT. The full variable domain, in which reference TRBV5-1 and TRBJ2-3 provide the parts outside the CDR3, is KAGVTQTPRYLIKTRGQQVTLSCSPISGHRSVSWYQQTPGQGLQFLFEYFSETQRNKGNFPGRFSGRQFSNSRSEMNVSTLELGDSALYLCASMGGISTDTQYFGPGTRLTVL.

This clonotype was picked up a small number of times. The rearrangement links TRBV4-1 to TRBJ2-1, with no clear D. The ends were cut back, 0 bases at V and 0 bases at J, with 9 bases in the middle. The CDR3 contains 16 residues. The germline CDR1 and CDR2 sequences are MGHRA and YSYEKL. The CDR3 nucleotides are TGCGCCAGCAGCCAAGACCCCATGAGCTCCTACAATGAGCAGTTCTTC. As protein: CASSQDPMSSYNEQFF.

Only a few counts were recorded for this clonotype. The rearrangement joins TRBV7-2 to TRBJ2-3; TRBD2 agrees at 10 bases. The germline CDR1 and CDR2 sequences are SGHTA and FQGNSA. J lost 3 bases, V lost 5 bases, and 5 bases had no gene match. CDR3 length: 15 residues. CDR3 sequence reads: CASSQLAGITDTQYF. DNA of the CDR3: TGTGCCAGCAGCCAACTAGCGGGAATTACAGATACGCAGTATTTT.

The rearrangement links TRBV6-5 to TRBJ2-3, with D hard to call. The germline V gene has CDR1 MNHEY and CDR2 SVGAGI. V lost 8 bases to trimming and J lost 0 bases, with 6 bases between them. This CDR3 comprises 12 residues. The CDR3 DNA is TGTGCCAGCCAATCTAGCACAGATACGCAGTATTTT. It encodes CASQSSTDTQYF.

The chain carries TRBV10-2 and TRBJ2-5, with D possibly TRBD2 on 6 matching bases. CDR1 is WSHSY, CDR2 SAAADI, per germline. Trimming shortened V by 4 bases and J by 5 bases, and 23 bases separated the two germline ends. The CDR3 is made up of 17 amino acids. DNA for the CDR3: TGCGCCAGCAGTGTGGGGGAGGAGGTGTATAGTTTGGAGACCCAGTACTTC. This codes for CASSVGEEVYSLETQYF.

This chain uses TRBV3-1 with TRBJ2-5; 9 nucleotides agree with TRBD1. V lost 4 bases and J lost 5; bases outside the gene matches: 8. Germline V lookup: CDR1 LGHDT, CDR2 YNNKEL (reference sequence). This CDR3 spans 15 amino acids. The CDR3 sequence is CASSRDRGASETQYF. The CDR3 DNA reads TGTGCCAGCAGCCGAGACAGGGGGGCCAGCGAGACCCAGTACTTC.

The genes are TRBV9 and TRBJ2-2; weak D call: TRBD1 (6 bases). Deletions cut 4 bases from V and 3 bases from J, with 16 bases between. The V gene's germline CDR1 is SGDLS and CDR2 YYNGEE. CDR3 length equals 16 residues. The CDR3 DNA reads TGTGCCAGCAGCCTATCGGCCAGGGGTGACACCGGGGAGCTGTTTTTT. This translates into CASSLSARGDTGELFF.

The CDR3: CASSLEGRLEQYF. CDR3 in DNA: TGTGCCAGCAGCTTAGAAGGTCGGCTTGAGCAGTACTTC. The rearrangement uses TRBV7-2 and TRBJ2-7; no clear D. V was pared by 1 base and J by 7 bases, with 11 bases between. The length of the CDR3 is 13 residues. Looked up from germline, CDR1 is SGHTA and CDR2 is FQGNSA.

V and J are TRBV20-1 and TRBJ2-7; D may match TRBD1 or TRBD2 (5 bases each). The germline V gene has CDR1 DFQATT and CDR2 SNEGSKA (reference sequence). The CDR3 loop spans 15 amino acids. Trimming removed 5 bases at V and 3 bases at J, with 20 bases between. The CDR3 region has the DNA TGCAGTGCTTCCCGTGGGGGTCCCCTAAACTACGAGCAGTACTTC. Translation gives CSASRGGPLNYEQYF.

This rearrangement joins TRBV6-5 to TRBJ2-2, with D possibly matching TRBD1 (5 bases). CDR3 size: 14 residues. Per the germline V gene, CDR1 is MNHEY and CDR2 is SVGAGI. Trimming cost V 6 bases and J 3 bases, with 11 bases left between them. CDR3 coding DNA: TGTGCCAGCAGAGATGACAGCTACACCGGGGAGCTGTTTTTT. Its translation: CASRDDSYTGELFF.

The chain couples TRBV20-1 to TRBJ2-5, with 11 bases matching TRBD2. Germline V gene sequence: CDR1 DFQATT, CDR2 SNEGSKA (reference sequence). The CDR3 totals 16 residues. V shed 3 bases, J shed 1 base, and the junction held 7 bases outside the gene matches. The CDR3 protein is CSARGGTSGTQETQYF. In DNA form, the CDR3 reads TGCAGTGCTAGGGGAGGGACTAGCGGTACCCAAGAGACCCAGTACTTC.

V gene TRBV5-1 combines with J gene TRBJ2-5; perhaps TRBD1 as D (5 bases). This CDR3 spans 13 amino acids. The V end lost 4 bases, the J end lost 3 bases, and 10 bases lay between the germline ends. The germline CDR1 and CDR2 sequences are SGHRS and YFSETQ. CDR3 residues: CASSTRQKETQYF. The CDR3 region has the DNA TGCGCCAGCAGCACAAGACAGAAAGAGACCCAGTACTTC.